This T cell receptor (beta chain) stems from a study of shared clonotypes between healthy human individuals. This clone has a single count. No antigen is known for it. General observations from the study: Represented diversity, genetic and exposure-history alike, was limited by few donors. What rarefaction showed was incomplete sorted-subset sequencing despite large depth.

DNA at around 190 ng, 25,000 to 35,000 T cell genomes, went into sorted-subset replicate PCRs. Generated by immunoSEQ multiplex PCR, the TCRdb table keeps only in-frame clones and is missing some. The table has around 1 million clones, around three quarters seen once; the top ten hold approximately 1.5%. Nashville, Tennessee was home to all donors, each a Caucasian adult. The CDR3 has 14 amino acids. Germline V gene data show CDR1 as MNHEY and CDR2 as SMNVEV (reference sequence). V dropped 3 bases and J dropped 8 bases, with 16 bases sitting between them. Material: memory CD4+ T cells sorted from blood. The subset was: CD45RA-negative fraction. The chain uses TRBV27 and TRBJ1-2; D call uncertain. This clonotype originated in a young man in good health. The CDR3 loop is CASSFKDGPLGYTF. DNA for the CDR3: TGTGCCAGCAGTTTTAAGGACGGACCTCTCGGCTACACCTTC.